Listed here are 28 T cell receptor beta chains from one sample, sequenced in a study of cytomegalovirus exposure and HLA in healthy donors. Sequencing was performed with immunoSEQ multiplex PCR; in TCRdb, only in-frame clones are kept and a portion is missing. This sample has around 190,000 clones, with about 83% found just once. The material sequenced was PBMCs. The origin of the receptors is a woman aged 18-29 years in good health and CMV-seronegative.

The chain employs TRBV11-2 and TRBJ1-5; tentative D call: TRBD1 (5 bases). Trimming took 6 bases from V and 4 from J, leaving 10 bases between them. In germline, CDR1 is SGHAT, CDR2 FQNNGV. This CDR3 is built from 13 residues. CDR3 nucleotide sequence: TGTGCCAGCAGACTTAACAGGAATCAGCCCCAGCATTTT. Amino acids: CASRLNRNQPQHF.

This clone was counted only a few times. The chain couples TRBV7-8 to TRBJ2-1, with 9 bases lining up with TRBD2. This CDR3 has 16 amino acids. The germline V gene encodes CDR1 SGHVS and CDR2 FQNEAQ. After removal of 4 bases from V and 1 base from J, the junction contained 5 bases not matched to a gene. This CDR3 reads CASSSAGGASYNEQFF. CDR3 coding DNA: TGTGCCAGCAGCTCGGCGGGGGGGGCTTCCTACAATGAGCAGTTCTTC. The variable domain in full, with the rest retrieved from reference TRBV7-8 and TRBJ2-1, is GAGVSQSPRYKVAKRGQDVALRCDPISGHVSLFWYQQALGQGPEFLTYFQNEAQLDKSGLPSDRFFAERPEGSVSTLKIQRTQQEDSAVYLCASSSAGGASYNEQFFGPGTRLTVL.

A few counts support this clone. This chain links TRBV5-1 with TRBJ2-7; possibly TRBD1 for D (6 bases). The CDR3 spans 14 residues. CDR1 SGHRS and CDR2 YFSETQ come from the germline V gene. The V gene lost 4 bases and the J gene lost 4 bases, with 15 bases spanning the gap. The CDR3 protein is CASSAQGGHYEQYF. The CDR3 DNA follows: TGCGCCAGCAGCGCACAGGGTGGACATTACGAGCAGTACTTC.

The V gene is TRBV25-1, the J gene TRBJ2-3; D call uncertain. V lost 5 bases, J lost 2 bases, and 11 bases lay in between. Germline V gene lookup returns CDR1 MGHDK and CDR2 SYGVNS. The CDR3 loop spans 14 amino acids. CDR3 residues: CASSRALITDTQYF. CDR3 nucleotides: TGTGCCAGCAGTCGAGCACTAATCACAGATACGCAGTATTTT.

The V and J genes are TRBV14 and TRBJ1-2; D perhaps matches TRBD1 (6 bases). Germline-derived CDR1 and CDR2 are SGHDN and FVKESK. This CDR3 is built from 13 residues. V lost 4 bases to trimming and J lost 8 bases, with 14 bases between them. The CDR3 protein is CASSPTGPGGYTF. For the CDR3, the DNA is TGTGCCAGCAGCCCAACAGGGCCAGGGGGCTACACCTTC.

V is TRBV11-2 and J is TRBJ2-5, with 12 bases fitting TRBD2. Germline-derived CDR1 and CDR2 are SGHAT and FQNNGV. J gave up 5 bases and V 2 bases, and 3 bases lay outside the gene matches. The length of the CDR3 is 15 residues. CDR3 protein: CASSLSSGGAETQYF. In nucleotides, the CDR3 is TGTGCCAGCAGCTTATCTAGCGGGGGGGCTGAGACCCAGTACTTC.

The chain joins TRBV5-4 to TRBJ1-2, with 8 bases that match TRBD1. This CDR3 has 14 amino acids. The germline V gene encodes CDR1 SGHNT and CDR2 YYREEE (reference sequence). Germline trimming cut 2 bases from V and 5 bases from J; bases unmatched to any gene: 5. CDR3 nucleotide sequence: TGTGCCAGCAGCTTCGCAGGGGGCGCGTATGGCTACACCTTC. This gives the protein CASSFAGGAYGYTF. Filled out from reference TRBV5-4 and TRBJ1-2, the complete variable domain reads ETGVTQSPTHLIKTRGQQVTLRCSSQSGHNTVSWYQQALGQGPQFIFQYYREEENGRGNFPPRFSGLQFPNYSSELNVNALELDDSALYLCASSFAGGAYGYTFGSGTRLTVV.

The J gene is TRBJ2-1, the V gene TRBV6-4, with 10 bases lining up with TRBD2. Germline trimming cut 6 bases from V and 6 bases from J; bases unmatched to any gene: 8. Per the germline V gene, CDR1 is MRHNA and CDR2 is SNTAGT. The CDR3 loop spans 15 amino acids. The CDR3 here is CASSSLAGSGNEQFF. The CDR3 DNA follows: TGTGCCAGCAGCTCACTAGCGGGAAGTGGCAATGAGCAGTTCTTC.

The chain employs TRBV5-1 and TRBJ1-1, with 9 bases aligning to TRBD1. The CDR3 is 13 amino acids. Germline trimming cut 6 bases from V and 2 bases from J; bases unmatched to any gene: 2. Germline CDR1 reads SGHRS; CDR2 reads YFSETQ. The DNA of the CDR3 is TGCGCCAGCACGGGACAGGGAAACACTGAAGCTTTCTTT. It yields the protein CASTGQGNTEAFF.

V gene TRBV18 combines with J gene TRBJ2-5; the match to TRBD2 covers 11 bases. Germline V CDR1 and CDR2: KGHSH, LQKENI. V shed 2 bases, J shed 2 bases, and the junction held 1 base outside the gene matches. This CDR3 is 15 amino acids long. CDR3 bases: TGTGCCAGCTCACCAGGGACTAGCGGTCAAGAGACCCAGTACTTC. Protein: CASSPGTSGQETQYF.

This chain connects TRBV5-5 to TRBJ1-5; D gene unclear. Germline V gives CDR1 SGHKS, CDR2 YYEKEE (reference sequence). V was shortened by 1 base and J by 1 base, with 12 bases between the two germline ends. The CDR3 is made up of 16 amino acids. The CDR3 DNA is TGTGCCAGCAGCTTGTACAGCAGCCTAAGCAATCAGCCCCAGCATTTT. It encodes CASSLYSSLSNQPQHF.

The chain is built from TRBV28 and TRBJ1-1; 8 bases align to TRBD1. V dropped 5 bases and J dropped 4; count of bases not matched to a gene: 15. This CDR3 region has 17 residues. Germline assignment: CDR1 MDHEN and CDR2 SYDVKM. CDR3 bases: TGTGCCAGCAGTCCCCCCCCACAGGGGGTGGTGATCACTGAAGCTTTCTTT. This sequence encodes CASSPPPQGVVITEAFF.

CDR3 sequence: CASSDTPGTEKLLRYGYTF. CDR3 bases: TGTGCCAGCAGTGACACACCCGGGACAGAGAAACTCTTGCGCTATGGCTACACCTTC. This chain connects TRBV6-4 to TRBJ1-2; 7 bases line up with TRBD1. Trimming at V came to 2 bases and at J to 4 bases, leaving 19 bases not matched to a gene. CDR1 and CDR2 (germline): MRHNA, SNTAGT. CDR3 size: 19 residues.

This chain links TRBV6-5 with TRBJ2-3; TRBD2 matches at 7 bases. With 7 bases clipped from V and 4 bases from J, the junction kept 8 bases outside the gene matches. CDR1 is MNHEY and CDR2 is SVGAGI in the germline V gene. This CDR3 spans 14 amino acids. CDR3: CASTATGGADTQYF. The DNA for the CDR3 is TGTGCCAGCACCGCCACTGGGGGGGCAGATACGCAGTATTTT.

V usage is TRBV7-9 and J usage is TRBJ2-2, with 12 bases matching TRBD2. The V segment lost 5 bases and the J segment 0 bases; nucleotides outside the gene matches: 10. CDR3 length: 19 residues. Per the germline V gene, CDR1 is SEHNR and CDR2 is FQNEAQ (reference sequence). The DNA for the CDR3 is TGTGCCAGCAGCGTCGGACTAGCGGGGACCCTCTCGAACACCGGGGAGCTGTTTTTT. It specifies CASSVGLAGTLSNTGELFF.

The chain couples TRBV28 to TRBJ1-5; D gene ambiguous. V was pared by 4 bases and J by 3 bases, with 7 bases between. The CDR3 consists of 13 residues. The V gene's germline CDR1 is MDHEN and CDR2 SYDVKM. The CDR3 coding sequence is TGTGCCAGCAGTTCAGTAAACAATCAGCCCCAGCATTTT. Its translation is CASSSVNNQPQHF.

V is TRBV6-1 and J is TRBJ1-1, with D perhaps matching TRBD1 (5 bases). CDR3 size: 13 residues. Germline assignment: CDR1 MNHNS and CDR2 SASEGT. V lost 4 bases, J lost 4 bases, and 10 bases lay in between. This CDR3 is CASSGSRVTEAFF. The DNA for the CDR3 is TGTGCCAGCAGTGGGAGCAGGGTCACTGAAGCTTTCTTT.

CDR3 coding DNA: TGTGCCAGCAGCTTATCACGGACTAGTGGATCCACAGATACGCAGTATTTT. Translated, it gives CASSLSRTSGSTDTQYF. The chain joins TRBV7-8 to TRBJ2-3; TRBD2 aligns across 7 bases. CDR1 and CDR2 from the germline V gene are SGHVS and FQNEAQ. The J segment lost 2 bases and the V segment lost 2 bases, leaving 10 bases of the junction unmatched. This CDR3 is built from 17 residues.

This clone has just one count. The J gene is TRBJ1-3, the V gene TRBV7-6, with 7 bases that match TRBD1. CDR3 length: 16 amino acids. V lost 5 bases, J lost 2 bases, and 9 bases stayed unmatched. The germline V gene has CDR1 SGHVS and CDR2 FNYEAQ. Written as DNA, the CDR3 is TGTGCCAGCAGCCGAGCGTTAGGGACAGCTGGAAACACCATATATTTT. Protein product: CASSRALGTAGNTIYF.

The rearrangement joins TRBV13 to TRBJ1-2; 8 bases line up with TRBD1. The germline gives CDR1 PRHDT, CDR2 FYEKMQ (reference sequence). The V gene end was trimmed by 2 bases and the J gene end by 5 bases; junction bases not matched to a gene: 10. The CDR3 has 16 residues. The CDR3 DNA reads as TGTGCCAGCAGCTTATATGCGACAGGGGATTGGTATGGCTACACCTTC. Translation: CASSLYATGDWYGYTF. Full variable domain (outside the CDR3, taken from reference TRBV13 and TRBJ1-2): AAGVIQSPRHLIKEKRETATLKCYPIPRHDTVYWYQQGPGQDPQFLISFYEKMQSDKGSIPDRFSAQQFSDYHSELNMSSLELGDSALYFCASSLYATGDWYGYTFGSGTRLTVV.

This chain links TRBV9 with TRBJ1-4; 12 bases fit TRBD1. The trim removed 2 bases at V and 12 bases at J, leaving 11 bases unmatched. There are 16 residues in the CDR3. Germline loops: CDR1 SGDLS, CDR2 YYNGEE. CDR3 DNA sequence: TGTGCCAGCAGCGTTTCAGGGGGGACAGGGGGCGAGGAACTGTTTTTT. It encodes CASSVSGGTGGEELFF.

The chain recombines TRBV7-9 with TRBJ2-3; 12 nucleotides line up with TRBD2. Germline lookup yields CDR1 SEHNR and CDR2 FQNEAQ (reference sequence). The V and J ends lost 3 bases and 4 bases, in that order; junction bases with no gene match: 5. The CDR3 has 16 residues. The CDR3 DNA follows: TGTGCCAGCAGCTTCCCTAGCGGGGGGGCCGCAGATACGCAGTATTTT. This gives the protein CASSFPSGGAADTQYF.

V usage is TRBV7-6 and J usage is TRBJ1-2, with D unclear. This CDR3 contains 14 residues. Germline CDR1 and CDR2: SGHVS and FNYEAQ. V was shortened by 1 base and J by 8 bases, with 14 bases between the two germline ends. CDR3 amino acids: CASSLEPGSKGYTF. In nucleotides, the CDR3 is TGTGCCAGCAGCTTAGAACCAGGCTCTAAAGGCTACACCTTC.

The chain couples TRBV11-2 to TRBJ1-1; D is unresolved. V was shortened by 1 base and J by 0 bases, with 6 bases between the two germline ends. Germline lookup yields CDR1 SGHAT and CDR2 FQNNGV. CDR3 length equals 14 residues. The CDR3 spells CASSLGQMNTEAFF. CDR3 coding DNA: TGTGCCAGCAGCTTAGGGCAGATGAACACTGAAGCTTTCTTT.

This chain uses TRBV9 with TRBJ1-1; D ambiguous. The V and J ends lost 0 bases and 3 bases respectively, with 6 bases between them. The CDR3 covers 13 residues. CDR1 SGDLS and CDR2 YYNGEE come from the germline V gene. CDR3 in amino acids: CASSVGVHTEAFF. The CDR3 nucleotides read TGTGCCAGCAGCGTAGGCGTACACACTGAAGCTTTCTTT.

This clone was observed at least ten times. The chain combines TRBV6-4 with TRBJ2-3, with 11 bases lining up with TRBD2. CDR3 size: 15 residues. V lost 3 bases and J lost 6; bases outside the gene matches: 5. CDR1 is MRHNA and CDR2 is SNTAGT in the germline V gene. The CDR3 region has the DNA TGTGCCAGCAGTGAAGTGGCTAGCGGGGGGGATACGCAGTATTTT. Translating gives CASSEVASGGDTQYF.

CDR3 coding DNA: TGCGCCAGCAGCTCCATATCAGGGGGGCAAGAGACCCAGTACTTC. It codes for CASSSISGGQETQYF. The V call is TRBV5-1, the J call TRBJ2-5; possible D gene TRBD1, 7 bases. The CDR3 extends over 15 amino acids. Per germline, CDR1 SGHRS and CDR2 YFSETQ. Trimming removed 3 bases from V and 2 bases from J, with 14 bases in between.

The chain carries TRBV15 and TRBJ2-1; 10 bases line up with TRBD1. V lost 4 bases, J lost 10 bases, and 10 bases stayed unmatched. The CDR3 has 15 amino acids. Germline assignment: CDR1 LNHNV and CDR2 YYDKDF (reference sequence). CDR3 in amino acids: CATSTGQGLASEQFF. The CDR3, as DNA: TGTGCCACCAGCACGGGACAGGGGCTAGCTTCCGAGCAGTTCTTC.